These 21 T cell receptor beta chains originate from one sample sequenced in a study of neoadjuvant anti-PD-1 for oral cavity cancer. Profiling relied on immunoSEQ multiplex PCR, and the TCRdb table lists in-frame clones only, not all of them. The table records fewer than 15,000 clones, over 55% of them present only once. As to time point: after neoadjuvant nivolumab, at surgical resection. This sample comprised PBMCs, obtained after nivolumab (anti-PD-1) treatment. The receptor set was obtained from a person between 35 and 79 years old with oral cavity squamous cell carcinoma.

The chain combines TRBV11-2 with TRBJ2-7; 9 nucleotides agree with TRBD2. V lost 2 bases, J lost 1 base, and 3 bases stayed unmatched. The V gene's germline CDR1 is SGHAT and CDR2 FQNNGV. This CDR3 spans 15 amino acids. The CDR3: CASSLTRGGSYEQYF. The DNA of the CDR3 is TGTGCCAGCAGCTTAACGCGGGGGGGGTCCTACGAGCAGTACTTC.

This clone showed up just a few times. The chain joins TRBV30 to TRBJ1-5; D remains unclear. The CDR3 is 13 residues long. Trimming removed 0 bases from V and 2 bases from J, with 5 bases in between. Germline CDR1 GTSNPN, CDR2 SVGIG (reference sequence). Written as DNA, the CDR3 is TGTGCCTGGAGTGTGGCAGGCAATCAGCCCCAGCATTTT. It specifies CAWSVAGNQPQHF.

This clone appeared a single time. The chain is built from TRBV28 and TRBJ2-5; 9 bases are shared with TRBD2. Trimming at V came to 7 bases and at J to 3 bases, leaving 9 bases not matched to a gene. The germline gives CDR1 MDHEN, CDR2 SYDVKM. This CDR3 region has 15 residues. The CDR3 region is CASNTREGGKETQYF. DNA for the CDR3: TGTGCCAGCAATACGCGGGAGGGGGGAAAAGAGACCCAGTACTTC.

This rearrangement joins TRBV6-6 to TRBJ2-3; D uncertain. The germline gives CDR1 MNHNY, CDR2 SVGAGI (reference sequence). CDR3 length equals 13 residues. With 7 bases removed from V and 3 bases from J, the gap between germline ends came to 11 bases. CDR3 in amino acids: CASTPSVTDTQYF. Written as DNA, the CDR3 is TGTGCCAGCACCCCTAGTGTGACAGATACGCAGTATTTT.

The chain joins TRBV29-1 to TRBJ2-2; D possibly corresponds to TRBD1 (5 bases). The CDR3 covers 14 residues. Trimming stripped 7 bases from V and 7 bases from J, with 19 bases between. The germline gives CDR1 SQVTM, CDR2 ANQGSEA. CDR3 bases: TGCAGCGCTCAGGGTATTTCCAGGTTCGGGGAGCTGTTTTTT. Amino acids: CSAQGISRFGELFF.

This chain joins TRBV25-1 and TRBJ2-3; D gene unclear. Germline loops: CDR1 MGHDK, CDR2 SYGVNS. Between the trimmed V and J ends, which lost 5 bases and 0 bases, there was a span of 9 bases. This CDR3 is built from 14 residues. CDR3 bases: TGTGCCAGCAGTTTCTCGCGGAGCACAGATACGCAGTATTTT. Translated: CASSFSRSTDTQYF. Full variable domain (missing parts from reference TRBV25-1 and TRBJ2-3): EADIYQTPRYLVIGTGKKITLECSQTMGHDKMYWYQQDPGMELHLIHYSYGVNSTEKGDLSSESTVSRIRTEHFPLTLESARPSHTSQYLCASSFSRSTDTQYFGPGTRLTVL.

The rearrangement links TRBV11-2 to TRBJ1-3; a possible D gene is TRBD1 (6 bases). Germline V gives CDR1 SGHAT, CDR2 FQNNGV. This CDR3 has 16 residues. Between the trimmed V and J ends, which lost 5 bases and 0 bases, there was a span of 14 bases. The CDR3 region is CASSLWGGNSGNTIYF. CDR3 nucleotide sequence: TGTGCCAGCAGCCTTTGGGGGGGCAACTCTGGAAACACCATATATTTT.

This chain connects TRBV15 to TRBJ2-7; TRBD2 is a possible D gene (6 bases). CDR3 length: 14 amino acids. Germline CDR1 LNHNV, CDR2 YYDKDF (reference sequence). The V end lost 1 base, the J end lost 5 bases, and 12 bases lay between the germline ends. The CDR3 sequence: CATSRVEGPHEQYF. The CDR3 DNA follows: TGTGCCACCAGCAGAGTGGAGGGCCCTCACGAGCAGTACTTC. The full variable domain, its missing parts supplied by reference TRBV15 and TRBJ2-7, is DAMVIQNPRYQVTQFGKPVTLSCSQTLNHNVMYWYQQKSSQAPKLLFHYYDKDFNNEADTPDNFQSRRPNTSFCFLDIRSPGLGDTAMYLCATSRVEGPHEQYFGPGTRLTVT.

The chain couples TRBV6-5 to TRBJ2-5, with TRBD1 matching 7 bases. Germline CDR1 and CDR2: MNHEY and SVGAGI. The CDR3 length is 14 residues. V lost 2 bases, J lost 1 base, and 1 base stayed unmatched. Here the CDR3 DNA reads TGTGCCAGCAGTTACGGGACAGTCCAAGAGACCCAGTACTTC. Residues: CASSYGTVQETQYF.

The V and J genes are TRBV4-1 and TRBJ1-4, with 10 bases lining up with TRBD1. Germline V gene lookup returns CDR1 MGHRA and CDR2 YSYEKL. There are 17 residues in the CDR3. The junction had 6 bases not matched to a gene; V was cut back by 0 bases and J by 5 bases. The DNA of the CDR3 is TGCGCCAGCAGCCAAGAAGGCTTGGGACAGGGGAATGAAAAACTGTTTTTT. It specifies CASSQEGLGQGNEKLFF.

The chain uses TRBV4-1 and TRBJ2-7, with 9 bases that match TRBD1. This CDR3 region has 17 residues. Losses at the gene ends were 4 bases for V and 0 bases for J; bases not matched to a gene: 10. Germline V gene lookup returns CDR1 MGHRA and CDR2 YSYEKL. The chain's CDR3 is CASSRPGTGFHSYEQYF. The CDR3 DNA follows: TGCGCCAGCAGCCGACCCGGGACAGGGTTTCACTCCTACGAGCAGTACTTC.

This chain uses TRBV27 with TRBJ1-1; D uncertain. The CDR3 loop spans 10 amino acids. V shed 11 bases and J shed 2 bases, with 6 bases lying between them. Germline values: CDR1 MNHEY, CDR2 SMNVEV (reference sequence). The CDR3 here is CASGNTEAFF. CDR3 bases: TGTGCCTCGGGAAACACTGAAGCTTTCTTT.

The genes are TRBV7-8 and TRBJ2-7; 11 nucleotides agree with TRBD2. This CDR3 region has 16 residues. The trim removed 3 bases at V and 5 bases at J, leaving 9 bases unmatched. Per germline, CDR1 SGHVS and CDR2 FQNEAQ. CDR3: CASSFATSGSPHEQYF. The CDR3, as DNA: TGTGCCAGCAGCTTTGCCACTAGCGGGAGCCCCCACGAGCAGTACTTC.

The chain has TRBV6-6 and TRBJ2-1; 7 bases align to TRBD1. This CDR3 comprises 13 residues. CDR1 is MNHNY and CDR2 is SVGAGI in the germline V gene (reference sequence). The ends lost 9 bases at V and 3 bases at J; junction bases unmatched: 5. The CDR3 sequence: CASKQGSYNEQFF. In nucleotides, the CDR3 is TGTGCCAGTAAACAGGGGAGCTACAATGAGCAGTTCTTC.

CDR3 loop: CAWSPGQINQPQHF. The CDR3 nucleotides read TGTGCCTGGAGCCCGGGACAGATTAATCAGCCCCAGCATTTT. The chain employs TRBV30 and TRBJ1-5, with 7 bases lining up with TRBD1. Germline V gene sequence: CDR1 GTSNPN, CDR2 SVGIG (reference sequence). This CDR3 is built from 14 residues. Germline trimming cut 3 bases from V and 4 bases from J; bases unmatched to any gene: 6.

This clone was seen a few times. CDR3 amino acids: CASSTDLGNTIYF. Here the CDR3 DNA reads TGTGCCAGTAGTACAGACCTTGGAAACACCATATATTTT. This chain uses TRBV19 with TRBJ1-3; D uncertain. Looked up from germline, CDR1 is LNHDA and CDR2 is SQIVND (reference sequence). Trimming cost V 4 bases and J 3 bases, with 7 bases left between them. The CDR3 consists of 13 residues.

This chain uses TRBV11-3 with TRBJ2-1, with D tentatively TRBD1 or TRBD2 (6 bases each). The V end lost 11 bases, the J end lost 6 bases, and 17 bases lay between the germline ends. Germline V gene sequence: CDR1 SGHNT, CDR2 YENEEA. This CDR3 is 13 amino acids long. CDR3 nucleotide sequence: TGTGCCTCCTCCCGCGAGGGGGGCAATGAGCAGTTCTTC. Protein: CASSREGGNEQFF.

V usage is TRBV6-1 and J usage is TRBJ2-1, with D hard to call. The CDR3 consists of 15 residues. Germline CDR1 is MNHNS and CDR2 is SASEGT. Trimming left V 2 bases short and J 5 bases short, with 13 bases between. CDR3 sequence reads: CASSERMYGNNEQFF. The CDR3 region has the DNA TGTGCCAGCAGTGAACGGATGTATGGGAACAATGAGCAGTTCTTC.

The chain combines TRBV28 with TRBJ2-7, with a possible D match to TRBD2 (5 bases). Between the trimmed V and J ends, which lost 7 bases and 1 base, there was a span of 5 bases. The CDR3 runs 11 residues. Germline CDR1 and CDR2: MDHEN and SYDVKM. CDR3 region: CASTGSYEQYF. The CDR3 DNA follows: TGTGCCAGCACGGGGTCCTACGAGCAGTACTTC.

V usage is TRBV5-3 and J usage is TRBJ2-1; D is unclear. TRBV5-3 is an ORF for which the function is uncertain. The CDR3 sequence is 14 residues long. The germline V and J ends were trimmed by 4 bases and 3 bases, with 11 bases remaining between them. CDR3 residues: CARSRSPFYNEQFF. As DNA, the CDR3 is TGTGCCAGAAGCCGATCTCCTTTCTACAATGAGCAGTTCTTC.

The chain joins TRBV5-4 to TRBJ1-1, with a possible D match to TRBD1 (6 bases). The CDR3 spans 15 residues. V lost 4 bases and J lost 1, with 14 bases in between. The germline gives CDR1 SGHNT, CDR2 YYREEE (reference sequence). The CDR3 spells CASSRHPGANTEAFF. DNA for the CDR3: TGTGCCAGCAGCCGCCATCCGGGGGCGAACACTGAAGCTTTCTTT.